Below are 24 T cell receptor beta chains sequenced from a single sample in a study of blood T cell repertoires in COVID-19. TCRdb keeps only in-frame clones here, not all; method: immunoSEQ multiplex PCR. The data contain about 230,000 clones, roughly 85% of them seen just once; the ten biggest clones take up under 3%. Sequencing input: peripheral blood. These receptors were taken from a woman in her seventies with active or convalescent COVID-19.

This clone has just one count. The CDR3: CASSPPRTGRNSPLHF. For the CDR3, the DNA is TGCGCCAGCAGCCCTCCCCGGACAGGCCGGAATTCACCCCTCCACTTT. J is TRBJ1-6 and V is TRBV4-1; TRBD1 agrees at 7 bases. This CDR3 contains 16 residues. J lost 7 bases, V lost 4 bases, and 10 bases had no gene match. CDR1 MGHRA and CDR2 YSYEKL come from the germline V gene.

The chain combines TRBV7-2 with TRBJ1-1; D is perhaps TRBD1 (5 bases). Trimming took 2 bases from V and 10 from J, leaving 14 bases between them. There are 13 residues in the CDR3. CDR1 is SGHTA and CDR2 is FQGNSA in the germline V gene. The CDR3 DNA sequence: TGTGCCAGCAGCTTAAGGGTTAGGGGAACAGCTTTCTTT. Its translation is CASSLRVRGTAFF.

The chain is built from TRBV4-3 and TRBJ2-5; D possibly corresponds to TRBD2 (6 bases). Per the germline V gene, CDR1 is LGHNA and CDR2 is YSLEER. V was shortened by 0 bases and J by 6 bases, with 11 bases between the two germline ends. CDR3 size: 14 residues. The CDR3 protein is CASSQDKGRKTQYF. The CDR3 DNA reads as TGCGCCAGCAGCCAAGATAAAGGGAGGAAGACCCAGTACTTC.

This sequence joins TRBV5-1 and TRBJ1-2, with D perhaps TRBD1 (5 bases). The CDR3 covers 14 residues. Trimming shortened V by 2 bases and J by 6 bases, and 14 bases separated the two germline ends. Germline-derived CDR1 and CDR2 are SGHRS and YFSETQ. The CDR3 sequence: CASSFAGRPDGYTF. CDR3 nucleotides: TGCGCCAGCAGCTTTGCAGGGAGGCCCGATGGCTACACCTTC.

This clone was seen only once. The chain employs TRBV14 and TRBJ2-3; the match to TRBD2 covers 11 bases. The length of the CDR3 is 17 residues. With 2 bases clipped from V and 1 base from J, the junction kept 5 bases outside the gene matches. Germline CDR1 reads SGHDN; CDR2 reads FVKESK. CDR3: CASSQRLAGWGTDTQYF. The CDR3 DNA reads as TGTGCCAGCAGCCAACGACTAGCGGGGTGGGGCACAGATACGCAGTATTTT. Together with reference TRBV14 and TRBJ2-3, the CDR3 gives the full variable domain: EAGVTQFPSHSVIEKGQTVTLRCDPISGHDNLYWYRRVMGKEIKFLLHFVKESKQDESGMPNNRFLAERTGGTYSTLKVQPAELEDSGVYFCASSQRLAGWGTDTQYFGPGTRLTVL.

The rearrangement uses TRBV11-2 and TRBJ1-5; 8 nucleotides line up with TRBD1. This CDR3 has 15 residues. Germline V lookup: CDR1 SGHAT, CDR2 FQNNGV. V shed 5 bases, J shed 2 bases, and the junction held 5 bases outside the gene matches. The DNA of the CDR3 is TGTGCCAGCAGCCCTGACAGGGGCCGCAATCAGCCCCAGCATTTT. It yields the protein CASSPDRGRNQPQHF.

The chain carries TRBV10-3 and TRBJ2-7; TRBD1 matches at 7 bases. The CDR3 covers 14 residues. In germline, CDR1 is ENHRY, CDR2 SYGVKD. The junction had 9 bases not matched to a gene; V was cut back by 2 bases and J by 8 bases. CDR3 sequence: CAISETRGQLQQYF. Here the CDR3 DNA reads TGTGCCATCAGTGAGACGAGGGGGCAGCTCCAGCAGTACTTC.

This clone was seen a few times. The chain is built from TRBV9 and TRBJ2-3; tentative D call: TRBD2 (6 bases). Germline V gene sequence: CDR1 SGDLS, CDR2 YYNGEE. Trimming took 4 bases from V and 1 from J, leaving 16 bases between them. The CDR3 length is 16 residues. Here the CDR3 reads CASSLTGGSRTDTQYF. DNA for the CDR3: TGTGCCAGCAGCTTAACCGGGGGTTCACGCACAGATACGCAGTATTTT.

V usage is TRBV29-1 and J usage is TRBJ2-5; possibly TRBD2 for D (5 bases). Per germline, CDR1 SQVTM and CDR2 ANQGSEA. V was clipped by 3 bases and J by 4 bases, with 15 bases between them. This CDR3 is 14 amino acids long. CDR3 loop: CSVDSDGLLETQYF. As DNA, the CDR3 is TGCAGCGTTGATAGCGACGGCCTGCTAGAGACCCAGTACTTC.

V is TRBV30 and J is TRBJ1-3, with D possibly TRBD1 on 5 matching bases. Trimming took off 4 bases at V and 1 base at J, with 11 bases between the two ends. This CDR3 is 14 amino acids long. Germline V gene data show CDR1 as GTSNPN and CDR2 as SVGIG (reference sequence). CDR3 DNA sequence: TGTGCCTGGATAAGACAGAGTTCTGGAAACACCATATATTTT. Its protein is CAWIRQSSGNTIYF.

This sequence joins TRBV4-3 and TRBJ1-6; D unresolved. V was pared by 4 bases and J by 6 bases, with 13 bases between. The CDR3 has 15 amino acids. Germline CDR1 and CDR2: LGHNA and YSLEER. The CDR3: CASSPSSYFNSPLHF. The CDR3 nucleotides are TGCGCCAGCAGCCCGTCTAGTTATTTTAATTCACCCCTCCACTTT.

This chain connects TRBV19 to TRBJ1-5; D is unresolved. This CDR3 has 13 residues. CDR1 LNHDA and CDR2 SQIVND come from the germline V gene (reference sequence). The V end lost 2 bases, the J end lost 5 bases, and 7 bases lay between the germline ends. The DNA for the CDR3 is TGTGCCAGTAGTATATCTAGGTATCAGCCCCAGCATTTT. It yields the protein CASSISRYQPQHF.

The chain is built from TRBV5-4 and TRBJ2-7, with 7 bases fitting TRBD1. The CDR3 totals 16 residues. J lost 3 bases, V lost 3 bases, and 12 bases had no gene match. Germline CDR1 is SGHNT and CDR2 is YYREEE (reference sequence). The CDR3 is CASSSYRGPPDYEQYF. In DNA, the CDR3 is TGTGCCAGCAGCTCCTACAGGGGCCCGCCGGACTACGAGCAGTACTTC.

In regard to this clone: One junction end does not reproduce the germline sequence, and a read error may be involved. V usage is TRBV6-5 and J usage is TRBJ1-1; 7 bases agree with TRBD1. This CDR3 has 13 residues. Germline V gene lookup returns CDR1 MNHEY and CDR2 SVGAGI. The CDR3 spells CASRYSGGTEAFF. The CDR3, as DNA: TGTGCCAGCAGGTACTCAGGGGGCACTGAAGCTTTCTTT.

The genes are TRBV5-5 and TRBJ2-2; D might be TRBD1 (5 bases). In germline, CDR1 is SGHKS, CDR2 YYEKEE (reference sequence). The ends were cut back, 4 bases at V and 0 bases at J, with 13 bases in the middle. This CDR3 has 16 amino acids. The CDR3 DNA follows: TGTGCCAGCAGCCCAAGGGGCACAGCGAACACCGGGGAGCTGTTTTTT. As protein: CASSPRGTANTGELFF.

The rearrangement uses TRBV4-3 and TRBJ1-1; D possibly corresponds to TRBD1 (5 bases). The V end was cut by 3 bases, the J end by 11 bases, with 16 bases between. The CDR3 contains 13 residues. The V gene's germline CDR1 is LGHNA and CDR2 YSLEER. CDR3 DNA: TGCGCCAGCAGCCAGGACCGGGGACTAGGTGCTTTCTTT. The encoded protein is CASSQDRGLGAFF.

The V and J genes are TRBV7-2 and TRBJ1-2; possible D gene TRBD1, 6 bases. Germline loops: CDR1 SGHTA, CDR2 FQGNSA. The CDR3 contains 12 residues. Trimming removed 2 bases at V and 8 bases at J, with 9 bases between. In nucleotides, the CDR3 is TGTGCCAGCAGCTTAACCCAGGGGGGCTACACCTTC. Residues: CASSLTQGGYTF.

This clone was seen a single time. Additional DNA sequences in this sample encode the identical CDR3. This sequence joins TRBV6-5 and TRBJ1-6; a weak D match, TRBD1 (5 bases). The V end was cut by 2 bases, the J end by 10 bases, with 6 bases between. The CDR3 length is 12 residues. Germline values: CDR1 MNHEY, CDR2 SVGAGI. CDR3 DNA: TGTGCCAGCAGTTACAGGGGCTCACCCCTCCACTTT. It yields the protein CASSYRGSPLHF.

The chain has TRBV6-2 or TRBV6-3 and TRBJ2-5; D possibly corresponds to TRBD1 (6 bases). V lost 2 bases and J lost 2, with 12 bases in between. The CDR3 is made up of 15 amino acids. The germline V gene encodes CDR1 MNHEY and CDR2 SVGEGT. Written as DNA, the CDR3 is TGTGCCAGCAGTTACACTCCTACAGGGCAAGAGACCCAGTACTTC. It translates to CASSYTPTGQETQYF.

V is TRBV5-5 and J is TRBJ1-4, with D uncertain. Germline CDR1 SGHKS, CDR2 YYEKEE (reference sequence). The CDR3 is made up of 15 amino acids. V shed 0 bases and J shed 2 bases, with 8 bases lying between them. CDR3 DNA: TGTGCCAGCAGCTTGGAGGCGACTACTAATGAAAAACTGTTTTTT. This encodes CASSLEATTNEKLFF.

This clone was seen a single time. This rearrangement joins TRBV19 to TRBJ1-1; D is ambiguous. Looked up from germline, CDR1 is LNHDA and CDR2 is SQIVND (reference sequence). This CDR3 spans 13 amino acids. Trimming cost V 4 bases and J 5 bases, with 11 bases left between them. The CDR3 spells CASSTQAGTEAFF. The CDR3 region has the DNA TGTGCCAGTAGTACCCAGGCGGGGACTGAAGCTTTCTTT.

This rearrangement joins TRBV15 to TRBJ1-4; D may be TRBD1 (6 bases). With 1 base removed from V and 6 bases from J, the gap between germline ends came to 18 bases. The CDR3 spans 17 residues. Per the germline V gene, CDR1 is LNHNV and CDR2 is YYDKDF (reference sequence). The CDR3 bases are TGTGCCACCAGCAGAGGGGGATTTCGGGACATCCATGAAAAACTGTTTTTT. Its translation is CATSRGGFRDIHEKLFF.

The gene calls are TRBV7-9 and TRBJ1-4; 10 bases fit TRBD1. The CDR3 covers 17 residues. V was clipped by 1 base and J by 5 bases; unmatched bases: 7. The germline gives CDR1 SEHNR, CDR2 FQNEAQ (reference sequence). The CDR3 DNA follows: TGTGCCAGCAGCTTAGACGCCACGGGACAGGGGAATGAAAAACTGTTTTTT. Protein sequence: CASSLDATGQGNEKLFF.

The rearrangement uses TRBV21-1 and TRBJ1-1; the table assigns TRBD1, which was not confirmed against the DNA. TRBV21-1 is a recognized pseudogene. The CDR3 extends over 15 amino acids. The CDR3: CASSNWDRGWTEAFF. DNA for the CDR3: TGTGCCAGCAGCAACTGGGACAGGGGTTGGACTGAAGCTTTCTTT.